This T cell receptor beta chain was identified during a study of blood T cells in healthy people across ages. Whole-study findings and limits: The study found more naive CD4+ cells and higher diversity in long-lived than aged donors. Strong correlation existed between TCR beta diversity and naive T cell percentage.

A second PCR, run for about 7 to 11 cycles, used a sample-barcoded 5' primer plus a J-beta primer mix. TCRdb re-called the 5' RACE reads through MiXCR, storing one row per CDR3 protein. The data show about 640,000 distinct CDR3 sequences, approximately 30% seen once. Germline-derived CDR1 and CDR2 are MNHNY and SVGAGI (reference sequence). Trimming took off 5 bases at V and 7 bases at J, with 12 bases between the two ends. The CDR3 is 13 residues long. It was about 10 milliliters of peripheral blood that were drawn from each donor. To note about this clonotype: Antigen unknown.

Sequences were obtained from blood. The TCR was taken from an elderly woman in good health. The V gene is TRBV6-6, the J gene TRBJ1-5; D possibly corresponds to TRBD1 (6 bases). The CDR3 loop reads CASSQQGAQPQHF. CDR3 in DNA: TGTGCCAGCAGTCAACAGGGTGCCCAGCCCCAGCATTTT.